The 11 T cell receptor beta chains reported below all come from one sample, sequenced in a study of T cells in Graves' hyperthyroidism and ophthalmopathy. RNA transcripts served as the template for amplifying TCR beta CDR3 regions. The primer set for the first-round RT-PCR of the TCR CDR3 was HTBI. TCRdb re-called the multiplex PCR reads with MiXCR, one entry per CDR3 protein. The data hold roughly 420,000 distinct CDR3 sequences, with around 16% observed a single time. Material: blood. The origin of the receptors is a young woman with Graves' hyperthyroidism.

This clonotype occurred a few times. This chain joins TRBV19 and TRBJ1-1; weak D call: TRBD1 (5 bases). In germline, CDR1 is LNHDA, CDR2 SQIVND (reference sequence). This CDR3 contains 14 residues. Trimming removed 6 bases from V and 5 bases from J, with 16 bases in between. CDR3 bases: TGTGCCAGTAGGCAGGGAGTATTATGGACTGAAGCTTTCTTT. Its protein product is CASRQGVLWTEAFF. Full variable domain (rest looked up from reference TRBV19 and TRBJ1-1): DGGITQSPKYLFRKEGQNVTLSCEQNLNHDAMYWYRQDPGQGLRLIYYSQIVNDFQKGDIAEGYSVSREKKESFPLTVTSAQKNPTAFYLCASRQGVLWTEAFFGQGTRLTVV.

This clonotype came up many times. The chain carries TRBV7-9 and TRBJ1-1; no firm D call. Germline V gives CDR1 SEHNR, CDR2 FQNEAQ (reference sequence). CDR3 size: 9 residues. V was clipped by 8 bases and J by 4 bases, with 2 bases between them. This chain's CDR3 is CASSTEAFF. In nucleotides, the CDR3 is TGTGCCAGCTCCACTGAAGCTTTCTTT. Full variable domain (missing parts from reference TRBV7-9 and TRBJ1-1): DTGVSQNPRHKITKRGQNVTFRCDPISEHNRLYWYRQTLGQGPEFLTYFQNEAQLEKSRLLSDRFSAERPKGSFSTLEIQRTEQGDSAMYLCASSTEAFFGQGTRLTVV.

The genes are TRBV29-1 and TRBJ2-5, with 9 bases matching TRBD1. CDR3 size: 12 residues. The trim removed 4 bases at V and 5 bases at J, leaving 2 bases unmatched. CDR1 is SQVTM and CDR2 is ANQGSEA in the germline V gene. Written as DNA, the CDR3 is TGCAGCGTTGTAGGACAGGGGGAGACCCAGTACTTC. Translating gives CSVVGQGETQYF.

The rearrangement joins TRBV15 to TRBJ2-1, with TRBD2 identical over 13 bases. With 0 bases clipped from V and 8 bases from J, the junction kept 4 bases outside the gene matches. The length of the CDR3 is 16 residues. The V gene's germline CDR1 is LNHNV and CDR2 YYDKDF (reference sequence). CDR3: CATSRDRTSGRDEQFF. CDR3 DNA sequence: TGTGCCACCAGCAGAGATAGGACTAGCGGGAGAGATGAGCAGTTCTTC.

This clonotype was recorded at least ten times. V gene TRBV20-1 combines with J gene TRBJ2-3; tentatively, D is TRBD2 (6 bases). The germline CDR1 and CDR2 sequences are DFQATT and SNEGSKA (reference sequence). The CDR3 is made up of 15 amino acids. V was clipped by 0 bases and J by 2 bases, with 12 bases between them. The CDR3 DNA reads TGCAGTGCTAGAGATGAGGGAGGCCCCACAGATACGCAGTATTTT. The encoded protein is CSARDEGGPTDTQYF.

This clonotype appeared many times. This chain connects TRBV6-2 or TRBV6-3 to TRBJ2-3, with 12 bases lining up with TRBD1. Trimming at V came to 7 bases and at J to 4 bases, leaving 9 bases not matched to a gene. CDR1 is MNHEY, CDR2 SVGEGT, per germline. CDR3 length equals 16 residues. The CDR3 sequence: CASTPHRDRGPDTQYF. The CDR3 DNA reads TGTGCCAGCACACCCCACCGGGACAGGGGGCCAGATACGCAGTATTTT.

This clonotype was detected ten times or more. V usage is TRBV12-3 or TRBV12-4 and J usage is TRBJ1-1, with no clear D. Trimming shortened V by 8 bases and J by 1 base, and 8 bases separated the two germline ends. This CDR3 has 12 residues. CDR3 in DNA: TGTGCCAGCGTCTTTTGGAACACTGAAGCTTTCTTT. This encodes CASVFWNTEAFF.

The J gene is TRBJ2-2, the V gene TRBV6-2 or TRBV6-3, with TRBD1 identical over 12 bases. Germline-derived CDR1 and CDR2 are MNHEY and SVGEGT. CDR3 length: 15 residues. With V trimmed by 11 bases and J by 5 bases, 9 bases remained unmatched. CDR3 nucleotides: TGTGCCGTCACCGGGACAGGGGGCGCAACCGGGGAGCTGTTTTTT. Translating gives CAVTGTGGATGELFF.

A few counts support this clonotype. The CDR3 is CATLGSDTEAFF. As DNA, the CDR3 is TGTGCCACGTTGGGGTCGGACACTGAAGCTTTCTTT. The chain combines TRBV12-3 or TRBV12-4 with TRBJ1-1; D call uncertain. V was trimmed by 10 bases and J by 3 bases, leaving 12 bases between them. The CDR3 spans 12 residues.

This clonotype was seen at least ten times. The V and J genes are TRBV15 and TRBJ1-5; 7 bases agree with TRBD1. The junction had 7 bases not matched to a gene; V was cut back by 0 bases and J by 5 bases. This CDR3 is 16 amino acids long. The V gene's germline CDR1 is LNHNV and CDR2 YYDKDF (reference sequence). CDR3 in amino acids: CATSRDGRGRDQPQHF. The CDR3 DNA follows: TGTGCCACCAGCAGAGATGGGAGGGGGCGCGATCAGCCCCAGCATTTT.

This clonotype was seen a few times. V is TRBV10-3 and J is TRBJ1-6; possible D gene TRBD1, 5 bases. Trimming pared 10 bases from V and 0 bases from J, leaving 16 bases between. The CDR3 contains 16 residues. From germline, CDR1 is ENHRY and CDR2 SYGVKD. This CDR3 reads CATGGPRASYNSPLHF. In nucleotides, the CDR3 is TGTGCCACCGGTGGCCCCAGGGCCTCCTATAATTCACCCCTCCACTTT.